This is a list of T cell receptor beta chains from one sample in a study of cytomegalovirus exposure and HLA in healthy donors. The table came from immunoSEQ multiplex PCR; TCRdb's copy has only in-frame clones and leaves some out. The sample consists of 150,000 to 200,000 clones, 65% to 85% of them appearing once. The sequenced sample consisted of PBMCs. The receptors come from a woman in her fifties or sixties in good health and CMV-seropositive. CDR3s include the opening cysteine and the closing phenylalanine or tryptophan. D genes are given only for firm matches. Clone size is stated in some rows and not others, as once, few, many or a class when expanded.

d_call	cdr3_length	v_call	j_call	clone_size	cdr3_nt	cdr3_aa
TRBD1	15	TRBV6-5	TRBJ1-2	NA	TGTGCCAGCAGTTACTCGGTGACAGGGAACTATGGCTACACCTTC	CASSYSVTGNYGYTF
NA	16	TRBV18	TRBJ2-1	few	TGTGCCAGCTCACCACCACAGGGAAGCTCCTACAATGAGCAGTTCTTC	CASSPPQGSSYNEQFF
NA	14	TRBV2	TRBJ2-1	NA	TGTGCCAGCAGTGATCTAGCCTCCTACAATGAGCAGTTCTTC	CASSDLASYNEQFF
TRBD1	14	TRBV2	TRBJ2-3	NA	TGTGCCAGCGCCGGGACAGGAGAAGAGGATACGCAGTATTTT	CASAGTGEEDTQYF
TRBD1	14	TRBV2	TRBJ1-3	NA	TGTGCCAGCAGTAAGACAGGGGGAGGAAACACCATATATTTT	CASSKTGGGNTIYF
NA	15	TRBV4-1	TRBJ1-6	NA	TGCGCCAGCAGCCAAGAATGGATACAGTCACCACCCCTCCACTTT	CASSQEWIQSPPLHF
TRBD1	18	TRBV23-1	TRBJ1-5	few	TGCGCCAGCAGCCCGGGCCTTTCAGGGGGCTATAGCAATCAGCCCCAGCATTTT	CASSPGLSGGYSNQPQHF
NA	17	TRBV7-5	TRBJ2-2	NA	TGTGCCAGAAGCAGACCGGACGGGAAGCAGTACACCGGGGAGCTGTTTTTT	CARSRPDGKQYTGELFF
NA	13	TRBV16	TRBJ1-2	NA	TGTGCCAGCAGCCAAGACAGGTGGCGAGGCTACACCTTC	CASSQDRWRGYTF
TRBD1	16	TRBV10-3	TRBJ1-2	NA	TGTGCCATCAGTGAGTGGAGCGGACAGGGAGCAGATGGCTACACCTTC	CAISEWSGQGADGYTF
TRBD2	15	TRBV6-1	TRBJ2-3	NA	TGTGCCAGCAGCTTAGCGGGGGCGCGCACAGATACGCAGTATTTT	CASSLAGARTDTQYF
NA	14	TRBV5-5	TRBJ1-5	NA	TGTGCCAGCAGCTTGTTGGTCAGCGATCGGCCCCAGCATTTT	CASSLLVSDRPQHF
TRBD1	14	TRBV5-6	TRBJ1-2	NA	TGTGCCAGCAGCGGAGGGACAGGAGTGTTTGGCTACACCTTC	CASSGGTGVFGYTF
NA	16	TRBV7-6	TRBJ2-1	NA	TGTGCCAGCAGCTTAGGGGTGGAGAGCTCCTACAATGAGCAGTTCTTC	CASSLGVESSYNEQFF
TRBD2	14	TRBV9	TRBJ2-7	NA	TGTGCCAGCAGCGTAGGGCGGGGGGGATACGAGCAGTACTTC	CASSVGRGGYEQYF
NA	13	TRBV6-1	TRBJ2-3	NA	TGTGCCAGCAGGGAGGGGGCTCGGGATACGCAGTATTTT	CASREGARDTQYF
NA	15	TRBV19	TRBJ2-1	NA	TGTGCCAGTAGTATTTCGACAGCGTTCTACAATGAGCAGTTCTTC	CASSISTAFYNEQFF
NA	13	TRBV7-2	TRBJ1-1	NA	TGTGCCAGCAGCTGGGCTGAATCCACTGAAGCTTTCTTT	CASSWAESTEAFF
TRBD1	14	TRBV10-2	TRBJ2-7	NA	TGCGCCAGCAGTGACGGACAGGGGGCTTTCGAGCAGTACTTC	CASSDGQGAFEQYF
NA	14	TRBV10-2	TRBJ1-5	NA	TGCGCCAGCAGTGACAGGGCTAGCAATCAGCCCCAGCATTTT	CASSDRASNQPQHF
TRBD1	13	TRBV2	TRBJ1-6	NA	TGTGCCACGGTGGGACAGGGTGACTCACCCCTCCACTTT	CATVGQGDSPLHF
NA	12	TRBV6-1	TRBJ2-5	few	TGTGCCAGCAGTCCGTCGAGAGAGACCCAGTACTTC	CASSPSRETQYF
NA	12	TRBV7-3	TRBJ1-1	NA	TGTGCCAGCAGCGAAGACAGGCGCAAAGCTTTCTTT	CASSEDRRKAFF
NA	12	TRBV5-1	TRBJ1-1	NA	TGCGCCAGCAGCTTAGCGAACACTGAAGCTTTCTTT	CASSLANTEAFF
NA	14	TRBV5-4	TRBJ1-2	NA	TGTGCCAGCAGCCCCCGGGGTGGCGTAGGAGGCTACACCTTC	CASSPRGGVGGYTF
TRBD2	15	TRBV2	TRBJ2-1	NA	TGTGCCAGCAGTGCCGGAGCTAGCGGCTACAATGAGCAGTTCTTC	CASSAGASGYNEQFF
TRBD1	12	TRBV6-5	TRBJ1-1	NA	TGTGCCAGCAGACGGACAGGGGCTGAAGCTTTCTTT	CASRRTGAEAFF
TRBD1	16	TRBV7-9	TRBJ2-7	NA	TGTTCCAGCAGTCCTACGGCTCTTACAGGGGGCGACGAGCAGTACTTC	CSSSPTALTGGDEQYF
NA	12	TRBV6-6	TRBJ2-7	few	TGTGCCAGCAGTTTCCAGGGTTACGAGCAGTACTTC	CASSFQGYEQYF
NA	15	TRBV5-1	TRBJ2-5	NA	TGCGCCAGCAGCTTAGGAGGGAGCACAAAAGAGACCCAGTACTTC	CASSLGGSTKETQYF
NA	15	TRBV4-2	TRBJ1-6	few	TGTGCCAGCAGCCATCGCAGGGTGATGGATTCACCCCTCCACTTT	CASSHRRVMDSPLHF
NA	12	TRBV15	TRBJ2-5	NA	TGTGCCACCAGCAGAGATAAAGAGACCCAGTACTTC	CATSRDKETQYF
NA	13	TRBV7-3	TRBJ2-1	NA	TGTGCCAGCAGCTTACTTTCTAGCACTGAGCAGTTCTTC	CASSLLSSTEQFF
NA	10	TRBV7-4	TRBJ2-7	NA	TGTGCCAGCACCCTCTACGAGCAGTACTTC	CASTLYEQYF
NA	13	TRBV29-1	TRBJ1-1	NA	TGCAGCGCCCAAGATACAGGGTACACTGAAGCTTTCTTT	CSAQDTGYTEAFF
NA	16	TRBV2	TRBJ1-4	NA	TGTGCCAGCAGTGACGGAGGGAGGACAACTAATGAAAAACTGTTTTTT	CASSDGGRTTNEKLFF
NA	13	TRBV5-4	TRBJ2-1	NA	TGTGCCAGCGGGGGGGGCCTAGGAAATGAGCAGTTCTTC	CASGGGLGNEQFF
NA	14	TRBV7-9	TRBJ1-1	once	TGTGCCAGCAGCCTCATCGGCAGGGACACTGAAGCTTTCTTT	CASSLIGRDTEAFF
NA	12	TRBV2	TRBJ1-2	few	TGTGCCAGCAGTAATGAGTTATACGGCTACACCTTC	CASSNELYGYTF
TRBD2	15	TRBV4-1	TRBJ2-1	NA	TGCGCCAGCAGCTTCGGGGGGGCCCCCTACAATGAGCAGTTCTTC	CASSFGGAPYNEQFF
NA	17	TRBV11-2	TRBJ1-6	NA	TGTGCCAGCAGAAGTCCCGGGGGGTCGGCCCATTATTCACCCCTCCACTTT	CASRSPGGSAHYSPLHF
NA	13	TRBV5-1	TRBJ2-7	NA	TGCGCCAGCAGCACCGGGGCCAGCGGGGAGCAGTACTTC	CASSTGASGEQYF
NA	14	TRBV5-6	TRBJ1-5	NA	TGTGCCAGCAGCTTGTACCGCGGTCATCAGCCCCAGCATTTT	CASSLYRGHQPQHF
TRBD1	15	TRBV6-5	TRBJ1-5	few	TGTGCCAGCAGCCCCGGACAGGGAGAGTGGCAGCCCCAGCATTTT	CASSPGQGEWQPQHF
NA	14	TRBV5-1	TRBJ1-1	NA	TGCGCCAGCAGCTTCGGGGTAATGAGCACTGAAGCTTTCTTT	CASSFGVMSTEAFF
NA	14	TRBV11-2	TRBJ2-5	NA	TGTGCCAGCAGCGCATGGACAGAGCAAGAGACCCAGTACTTC	CASSAWTEQETQYF